The 16 T cell receptor beta chains listed next were all sequenced from one sample in a study of blood T cell repertoires in COVID-19. Measured with immunoSEQ multiplex PCR; TCRdb has only the in-frame clones, and not every one. Of tens of thousands of clones in the sample, roughly 85% were seen once. Material for sequencing was peripheral blood. The source is a human donor in a cohort sampled during active COVID-19.

This clone was seen once. The CDR3 loop reads CASSPLGPYYEQYF. As DNA, the CDR3 is TGTGCCAGCTCACCACTTGGGCCTTACTACGAGCAGTACTTC. V and J are TRBV18 and TRBJ2-7; D gene ambiguous. Deletions cut 1 base from V and 3 bases from J, with 10 bases between. Germline V lookup: CDR1 KGHSH, CDR2 LQKENI. The CDR3 has 14 residues.

The chain joins TRBV5-4 to TRBJ2-2; 9 bases line up with TRBD2. The CDR3 extends over 15 amino acids. The ends lost 4 bases at V and 2 bases at J; junction bases unmatched: 3. The germline gives CDR1 SGHNT, CDR2 YYREEE (reference sequence). In DNA, the CDR3 is TGTGCCAGCAGCCGACTAGCGGCCAACACCGGGGAGCTGTTTTTT. This gives the protein CASSRLAANTGELFF.

The CDR3 sequence: CASSSGGQGSAFF. In nucleotides, the CDR3 is TGTGCCAGCAGTTCGGGGGGACAGGGGAGTGCTTTCTTT. The chain combines TRBV6-5 with TRBJ1-1; 10 bases align to TRBD1. CDR3 length: 13 residues. Per the germline V gene, CDR1 is MNHEY and CDR2 is SVGAGI. With 4 bases clipped from V and 11 bases from J, the junction kept 7 bases outside the gene matches.

This clone turned up a few times. The chain joins TRBV4-3 to TRBJ1-5; D ambiguous. Trimming shortened V by 2 bases and J by 1 base, and 6 bases separated the two germline ends. The length of the CDR3 is 14 residues. Looked up from germline, CDR1 is LGHNA and CDR2 is YSLEER. For the CDR3, the DNA is TGCGCCAGCAGCCAACTTGGCAGCAATCAGCCCCAGCATTTT. Residues: CASSQLGSNQPQHF.

The V call is TRBV14, the J call TRBJ2-1; 9 nucleotides match TRBD1. The trim removed 6 bases at V and 7 bases at J, leaving 4 bases unmatched. CDR1 is SGHDN and CDR2 is FVKESK in the germline V gene. The CDR3 consists of 13 residues. CDR3 nucleotide sequence: TGTGCCAGCAGGACAGGGGGAGGGAATGAGCAGTTCTTC. This codes for CASRTGGGNEQFF.

The rearrangement uses TRBV3-1 (or the pseudogene TRBV3-2) and TRBJ2-1, with 14 bases aligning to TRBD2. This CDR3 contains 22 residues. Germline loops: CDR1 LGHDT, CDR2 YNNKEL (reference sequence). Losses at the gene ends were 0 bases for V and 0 bases for J; bases not matched to a gene: 13. The CDR3, as DNA: TGTGCCAGCAGCCAAGATCTAGGAGGACTAGCGGGAGGACCAAGCTCCTACAATGAGCAGTTCTTC. This sequence encodes CASSQDLGGLAGGPSSYNEQFF.

The V call is TRBV6-6, the J call TRBJ1-4; 8 bases map to TRBD1. The CDR3 runs to 19 residues. Trimming at V came to 5 bases and at J to 0 bases, leaving 14 bases not matched to a gene. CDR1 is MNHNY, CDR2 SVGAGI, per germline (reference sequence). The CDR3 here is CASSPRPTGGIATNEKLFF. The CDR3 region has the DNA TGTGCCAGCAGTCCCCGCCCTACAGGGGGAATTGCAACTAATGAAAAACTGTTTTTT.

This clone was counted a single time. The chain is built from TRBV5-1 and TRBJ2-5, with a weak D call TRBD2 (6 bases). Deletions cut 7 bases from V and 4 bases from J, with 11 bases between. There are 12 residues in the CDR3. Germline CDR1 SGHRS, CDR2 YFSETQ. The CDR3 DNA follows: TGCGCCAGCTCACGGGAGTCAGAGACCCAGTACTTC. Its translation: CASSRESETQYF.

This clone has only a few counts. V usage is TRBV10-3 and J usage is TRBJ1-2, with 7 bases that match TRBD1. Germline V lookup: CDR1 ENHRY, CDR2 SYGVKD. The CDR3 extends over 14 amino acids. J gave up 4 bases and V 6 bases, and 8 bases lay outside the gene matches. In DNA, the CDR3 is TGTGCCATCAGGCCCGAGACAGGGACCTATGGCTACACCTTC. Translating it yields CAIRPETGTYGYTF.

The J gene is TRBJ2-7, the V gene TRBV15; TRBD1 matches 8 bases. After removal of 0 bases from V and 5 bases from J, the junction contained 9 bases not matched to a gene. The CDR3 spans 16 residues. Germline V gene lookup returns CDR1 LNHNV and CDR2 YYDKDF (reference sequence). The CDR3 sequence is CATSRDRRQGIDEQYF. The CDR3 DNA follows: TGTGCCACCAGCAGAGATAGGAGACAGGGGATTGACGAGCAGTACTTC.

The chain couples TRBV5-4 to TRBJ2-2; D is uncertain. Germline V gene data show CDR1 as SGHNT and CDR2 as YYREEE (reference sequence). The CDR3 contains 15 residues. Deletions cut 0 bases from V and 2 bases from J, with 8 bases between. This chain's CDR3 is CASSLGPLNTGELFF. The CDR3 DNA follows: TGTGCCAGCAGCTTGGGGCCCTTAAACACCGGGGAGCTGTTTTTT.

V gene TRBV3-1 (or the pseudogene TRBV3-2) combines with J gene TRBJ2-7, with D possibly matching TRBD2 (6 bases). Germline CDR1 is LGHDT and CDR2 is YNNKEL (reference sequence). Trimming cost V 0 bases and J 7 bases, with 10 bases left between them. This CDR3 comprises 13 residues. In nucleotides, the CDR3 is TGTGCCAGCAGCCAAGAACCCGGAGGGGAGCAGTACTTC. Translation: CASSQEPGGEQYF.

The chain joins TRBV18 to TRBJ2-5; 9 bases line up with TRBD2. In germline, CDR1 is KGHSH, CDR2 LQKENI. The CDR3 totals 18 residues. V dropped 1 base and J dropped 5; count of bases not matched to a gene: 14. CDR3 sequence: CASSPLQTLAGEGETQYF. Written as DNA, the CDR3 is TGTGCCAGCTCACCACTTCAGACCTTAGCGGGAGAGGGGGAGACCCAGTACTTC.

This clone was seen once. The chain has TRBV19 and TRBJ2-5; 11 nucleotides line up with TRBD1. CDR1 LNHDA and CDR2 SQIVND come from the germline V gene (reference sequence). V shed 6 bases, J shed 9 bases, and the junction held 6 bases outside the gene matches. This CDR3 is 13 amino acids long. CDR3 sequence: CASSRGQGESQYF. CDR3 DNA sequence: TGTGCCAGTAGCAGGGGACAGGGGGAGTCCCAGTACTTC.

The chain couples TRBV5-4 to TRBJ1-6; 7 nucleotides agree with TRBD1. Per germline, CDR1 SGHNT and CDR2 YYREEE (reference sequence). Trimming removed 4 bases from V and 10 bases from J; junction bases left unmatched: 8. The CDR3 loop spans 14 amino acids. The CDR3 is CASSPGQVYSPLHF. The CDR3 nucleotides are TGTGCCAGCAGCCCCGGACAGGTCTACTCACCCCTCCACTTT.

The V gene is TRBV5-8, the J gene TRBJ1-3; D perhaps matches TRBD1 (5 bases). The CDR3 totals 14 residues. CDR1 is SGHTS and CDR2 is YDEGEE in the germline V gene. The V and J ends lost 1 base and 3 bases respectively, with 8 bases between them. The CDR3 loop reads CASSLTRVGNTIYF. CDR3 DNA sequence: TGTGCCAGCAGCTTGACCAGGGTTGGAAACACCATATATTTT.